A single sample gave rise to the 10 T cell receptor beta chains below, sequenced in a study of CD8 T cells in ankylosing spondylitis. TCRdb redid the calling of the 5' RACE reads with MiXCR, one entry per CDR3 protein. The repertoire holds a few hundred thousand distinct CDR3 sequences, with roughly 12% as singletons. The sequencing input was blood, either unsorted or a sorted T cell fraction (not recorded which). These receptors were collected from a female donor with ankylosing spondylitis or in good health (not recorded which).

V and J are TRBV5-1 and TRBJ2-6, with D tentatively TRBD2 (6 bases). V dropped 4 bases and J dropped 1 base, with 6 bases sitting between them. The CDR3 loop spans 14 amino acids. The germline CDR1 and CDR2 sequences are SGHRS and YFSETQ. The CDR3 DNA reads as TGCGCCAGCAGCGCGGGATCTGGGGCCAACGTCCTGACTTTC. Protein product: CASSAGSGANVLTF.

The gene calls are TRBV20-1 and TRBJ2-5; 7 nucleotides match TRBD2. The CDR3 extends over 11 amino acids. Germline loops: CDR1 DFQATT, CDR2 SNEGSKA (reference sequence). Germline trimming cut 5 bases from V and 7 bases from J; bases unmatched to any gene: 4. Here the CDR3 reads CSAYGGTTQYF. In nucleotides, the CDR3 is TGCAGTGCTTACGGGGGGACGACCCAGTACTTC.

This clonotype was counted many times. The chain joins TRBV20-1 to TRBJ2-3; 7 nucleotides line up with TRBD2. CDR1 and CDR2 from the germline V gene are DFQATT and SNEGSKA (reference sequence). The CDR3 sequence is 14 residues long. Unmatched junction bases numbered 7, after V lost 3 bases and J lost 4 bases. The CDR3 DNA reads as TGCAGTGCTAGTACGCGGGAGTTAGCAGATACGCAGTATTTT. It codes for CSASTRELADTQYF.

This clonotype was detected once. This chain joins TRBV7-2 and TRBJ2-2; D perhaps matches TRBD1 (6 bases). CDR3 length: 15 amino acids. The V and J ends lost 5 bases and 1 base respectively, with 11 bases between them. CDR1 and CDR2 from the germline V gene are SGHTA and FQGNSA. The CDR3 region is CASSPKGGNTGELFF. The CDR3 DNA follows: TGTGCCAGCAGCCCGAAAGGGGGGAACACCGGGGAGCTGTTTTTT.

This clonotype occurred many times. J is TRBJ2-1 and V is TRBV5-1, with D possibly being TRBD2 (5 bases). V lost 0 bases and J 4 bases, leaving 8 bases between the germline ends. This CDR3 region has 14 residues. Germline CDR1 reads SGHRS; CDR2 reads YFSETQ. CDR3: CASSLADYYNEQFF. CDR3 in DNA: TGCGCCAGCAGCTTGGCCGACTATTACAATGAGCAGTTCTTC. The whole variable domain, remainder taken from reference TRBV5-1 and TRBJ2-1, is KAGVTQTPRYLIKTRGQQVTLSCSPISGHRSVSWYQQTPGQGLQFLFEYFSETQRNKGNFPGRFSGRQFSNSRSEMNVSTLELGDSALYLCASSLADYYNEQFFGPGTRLTVL.

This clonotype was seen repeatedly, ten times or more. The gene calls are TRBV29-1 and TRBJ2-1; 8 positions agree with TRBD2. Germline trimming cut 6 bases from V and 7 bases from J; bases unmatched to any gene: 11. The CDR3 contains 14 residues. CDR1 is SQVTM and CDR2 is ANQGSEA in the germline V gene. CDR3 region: CSVKALAGGNEQFF. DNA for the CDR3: TGCAGCGTGAAGGCGCTAGCGGGTGGAAATGAGCAGTTCTTC.

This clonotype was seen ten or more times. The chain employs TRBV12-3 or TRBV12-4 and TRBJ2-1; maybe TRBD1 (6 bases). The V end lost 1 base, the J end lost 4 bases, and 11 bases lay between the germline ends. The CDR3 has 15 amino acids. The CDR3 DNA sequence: TGTGCCAGCAGTTTAGAGCAGGGGCAATACAATGAGCAGTTCTTC. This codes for CASSLEQGQYNEQFF.

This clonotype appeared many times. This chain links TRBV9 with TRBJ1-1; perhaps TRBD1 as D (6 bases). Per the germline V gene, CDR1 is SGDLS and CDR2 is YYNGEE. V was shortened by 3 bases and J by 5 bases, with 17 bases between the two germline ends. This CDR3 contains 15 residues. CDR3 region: CASSGPGGAQTEAFF. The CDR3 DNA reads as TGTGCCAGCAGCGGGCCGGGGGGGGCTCAAACTGAAGCTTTCTTT.

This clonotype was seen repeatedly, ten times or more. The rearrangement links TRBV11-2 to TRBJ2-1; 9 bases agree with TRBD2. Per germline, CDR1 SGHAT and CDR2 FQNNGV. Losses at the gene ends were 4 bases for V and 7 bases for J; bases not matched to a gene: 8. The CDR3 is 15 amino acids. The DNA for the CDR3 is TGTGCCAGCAGCTCCTATAGCGGGAGAGGAAATGAGCAGTTCTTC. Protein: CASSSYSGRGNEQFF.

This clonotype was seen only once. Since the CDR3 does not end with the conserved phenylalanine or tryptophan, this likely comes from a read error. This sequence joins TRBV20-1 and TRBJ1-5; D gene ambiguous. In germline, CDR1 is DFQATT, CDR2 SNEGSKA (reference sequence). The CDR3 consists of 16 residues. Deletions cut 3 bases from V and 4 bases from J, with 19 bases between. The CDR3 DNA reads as TGCAGTGCTAGCGGTATTGGACTTTCCGATAATCAGCCCCAGCATTAT. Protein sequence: CSASGIGLSDNQPQHY.